The T cell receptor (beta chain) under discussion was sequenced for a study of identical twins. Study-wide points: The study based its conclusions on cross-sectional statistical analysis and did not follow the same donors.

A universal primer site was created by template switching, with the cDNA bearing unique molecular identifiers. One entry per CDR3 protein, called by TCRdb with MiXCR from the 5' RACE reads. The sample holds 420,000 or so distinct CDR3 sequences; approximately 17% are singletons and the top ten take about 12%. This clonotype was seen ten or more times. Its antigen is not known. The clonotype comes from a man aged 50 to 60 in good health. The sample comprised naive T cells sorted from blood.

The CDR3 DNA is TGTGCCAGCAGCCAAGGCATTCAAGAGACCCAGTACTTC. It codes for CASSQGIQETQYF. V is TRBV3-1 and J is TRBJ2-5; D unclear. Looked up from germline, CDR1 is LGHDT and CDR2 is YNNKEL (reference sequence). This CDR3 comprises 13 residues. Trimming shortened V by 1 base and J by 2 bases, and 5 bases separated the two germline ends.